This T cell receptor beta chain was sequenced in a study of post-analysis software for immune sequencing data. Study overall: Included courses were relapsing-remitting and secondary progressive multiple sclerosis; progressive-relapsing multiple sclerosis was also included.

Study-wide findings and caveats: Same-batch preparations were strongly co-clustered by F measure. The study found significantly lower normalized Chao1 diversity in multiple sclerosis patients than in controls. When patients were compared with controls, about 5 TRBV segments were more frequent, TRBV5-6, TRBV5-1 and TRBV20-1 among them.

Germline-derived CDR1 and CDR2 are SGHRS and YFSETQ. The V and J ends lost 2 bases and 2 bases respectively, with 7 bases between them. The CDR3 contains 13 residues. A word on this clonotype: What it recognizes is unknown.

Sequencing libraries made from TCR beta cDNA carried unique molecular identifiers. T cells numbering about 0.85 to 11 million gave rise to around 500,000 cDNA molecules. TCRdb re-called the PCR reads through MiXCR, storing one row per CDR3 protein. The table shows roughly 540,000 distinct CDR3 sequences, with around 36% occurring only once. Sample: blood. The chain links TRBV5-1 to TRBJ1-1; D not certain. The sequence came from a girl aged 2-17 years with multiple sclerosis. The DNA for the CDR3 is TGCGCCAGCAGCTTTCAACCTAACACTGAAGCTTTCTTT. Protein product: CASSFQPNTEAFF.